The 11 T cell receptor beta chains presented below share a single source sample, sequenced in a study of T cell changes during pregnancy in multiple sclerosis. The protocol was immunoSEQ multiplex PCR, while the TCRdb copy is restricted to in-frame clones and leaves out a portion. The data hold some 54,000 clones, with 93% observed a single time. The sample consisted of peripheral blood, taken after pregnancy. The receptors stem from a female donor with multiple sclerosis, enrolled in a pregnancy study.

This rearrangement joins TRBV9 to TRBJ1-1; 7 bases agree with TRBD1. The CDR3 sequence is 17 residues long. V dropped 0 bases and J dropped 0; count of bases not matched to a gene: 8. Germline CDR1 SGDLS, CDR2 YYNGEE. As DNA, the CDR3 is TGTGCCAGCAGCGTAGACCCAAGCCAGGGGGTGAACACTGAAGCTTTCTTT. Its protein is CASSVDPSQGVNTEAFF.

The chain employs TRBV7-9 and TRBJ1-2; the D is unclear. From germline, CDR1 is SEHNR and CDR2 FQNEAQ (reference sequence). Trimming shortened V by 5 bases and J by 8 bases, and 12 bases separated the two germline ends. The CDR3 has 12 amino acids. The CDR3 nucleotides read TGTGCCAGCAGCCCCGCCGGGGTCGGCTACACCTTC. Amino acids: CASSPAGVGYTF.

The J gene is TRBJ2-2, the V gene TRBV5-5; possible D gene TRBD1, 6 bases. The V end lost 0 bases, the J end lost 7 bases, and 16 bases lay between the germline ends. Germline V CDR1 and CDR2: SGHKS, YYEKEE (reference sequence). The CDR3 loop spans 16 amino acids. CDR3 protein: CASSLEGVRVVGELFF. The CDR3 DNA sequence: TGTGCCAGCAGCTTGGAGGGGGTCAGGGTGGTCGGGGAGCTGTTTTTT. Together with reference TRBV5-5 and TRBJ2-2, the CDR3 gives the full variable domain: DAGVTQSPTHLIKTRGQQVTLRCSPISGHKSVSWYQQVLGQGPQFIFQYYEKEERGRGNFPDRFSARQFPNYSSELNVNALLLGDSALYLCASSLEGVRVVGELFFGEGSRLTVL.

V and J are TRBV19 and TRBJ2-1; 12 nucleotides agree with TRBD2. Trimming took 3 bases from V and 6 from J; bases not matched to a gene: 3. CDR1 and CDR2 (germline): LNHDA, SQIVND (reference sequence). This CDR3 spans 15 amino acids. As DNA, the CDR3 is TGTGCCAGTAGTATCCTAGCGGGAGGGGGCAATGAGCAGTTCTTC. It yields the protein CASSILAGGGNEQFF. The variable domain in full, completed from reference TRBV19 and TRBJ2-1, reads DGGITQSPKYLFRKEGQNVTLSCEQNLNHDAMYWYRQDPGQGLRLIYYSQIVNDFQKGDIAEGYSVSREKKESFPLTVTSAQKNPTAFYLCASSILAGGGNEQFFGPGTRLTVL.

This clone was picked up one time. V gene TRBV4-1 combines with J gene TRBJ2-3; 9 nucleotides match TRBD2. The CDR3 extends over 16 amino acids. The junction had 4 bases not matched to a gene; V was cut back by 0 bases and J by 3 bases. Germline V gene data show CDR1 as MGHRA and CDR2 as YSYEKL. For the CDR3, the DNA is TGCGCCAGCAGCCAAGAACTAGCGGGCCGTACAGATACGCAGTATTTT. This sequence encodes CASSQELAGRTDTQYF.

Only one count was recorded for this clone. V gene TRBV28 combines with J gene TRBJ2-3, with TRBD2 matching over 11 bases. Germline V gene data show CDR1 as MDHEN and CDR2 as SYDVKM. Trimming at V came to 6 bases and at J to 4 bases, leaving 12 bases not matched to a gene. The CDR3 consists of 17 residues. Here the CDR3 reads CASRSRILAGGADTQYF. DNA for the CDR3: TGTGCCAGCAGATCACGTATTCTAGCGGGAGGTGCAGATACGCAGTATTTT.

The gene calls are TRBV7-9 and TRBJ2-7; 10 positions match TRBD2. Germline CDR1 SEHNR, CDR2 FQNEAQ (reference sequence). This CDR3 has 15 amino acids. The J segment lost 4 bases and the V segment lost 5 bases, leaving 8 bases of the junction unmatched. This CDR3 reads CASSGRTSGAYEQYF. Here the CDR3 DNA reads TGTGCCAGCAGCGGTAGGACTAGCGGTGCTTACGAGCAGTACTTC.

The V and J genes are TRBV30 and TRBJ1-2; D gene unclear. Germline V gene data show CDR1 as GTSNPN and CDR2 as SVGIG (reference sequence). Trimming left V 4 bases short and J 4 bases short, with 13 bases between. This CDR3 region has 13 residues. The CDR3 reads CAWNPAGSYGYTF. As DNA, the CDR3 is TGTGCCTGGAATCCGGCAGGCTCCTATGGCTACACCTTC.

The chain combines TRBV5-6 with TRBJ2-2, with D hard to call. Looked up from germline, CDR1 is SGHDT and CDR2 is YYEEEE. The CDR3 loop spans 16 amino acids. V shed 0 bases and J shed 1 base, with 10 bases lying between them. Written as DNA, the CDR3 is TGTGCCAGCAGCTTGGGGCAGACTCTGAACACCGGGGAGCTGTTTTTT. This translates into CASSLGQTLNTGELFF.

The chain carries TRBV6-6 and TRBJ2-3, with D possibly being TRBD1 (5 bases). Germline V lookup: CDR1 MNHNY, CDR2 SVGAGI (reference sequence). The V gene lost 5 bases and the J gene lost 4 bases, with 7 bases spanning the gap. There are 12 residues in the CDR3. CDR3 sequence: CASSPRADTQYF. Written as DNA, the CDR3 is TGTGCCAGCAGTCCCAGGGCAGATACGCAGTATTTT.

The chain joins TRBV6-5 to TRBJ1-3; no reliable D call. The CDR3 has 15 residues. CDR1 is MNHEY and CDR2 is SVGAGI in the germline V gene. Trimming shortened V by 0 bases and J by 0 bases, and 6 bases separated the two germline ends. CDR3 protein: CASSYSAFSGNTIYF. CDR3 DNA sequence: TGTGCCAGCAGTTACTCGGCCTTCTCTGGAAACACCATATATTTT.